This paragraph reports one T cell receptor beta chain. At one of its ends the junction is not consistent with the germline gene, which may arise from a read error. CDR3 regions were amplified by Arm-PCR using iRepertoire HTBI primers to build TCR beta libraries. One entry per CDR3 protein, called by TCRdb with MiXCR from the multiplex PCR reads. The repertoire holds about 430,000 distinct CDR3 sequences, with 15% as singletons. This specimen comes from a study of regulatory T cells in long-lasting Graves disease. Overall study context: Antithyroid drugs had been given to newly diagnosed Graves' patients for under 3 months.

The time point denotes: newly diagnosed GD, antithyroid drugs for less than 3 months. From PBMCs, RNA was extracted and then used to make the TCR library. In addition, the sample was reused for a study of T cells in Graves' hyperthyroidism and ophthalmopathy. This second study says: Most thyroid-expanded clonotypes above 0.001 were also found in blood. Stable hyperthyroidism and ophthalmopathy were separated using 13 V-J signatures. With a median lead of around 6.7 months before onset, the model predicted ophthalmopathy.

This TCR came from a woman aged 40 to 49 with Graves disease. The starting material was peripheral blood mononuclear cells (PBMCs), obtained at new diagnosis, from a patient treated with antithyroid drugs.

The CDR3 DNA reads as TGCGGTGCTACAAGGGGCGGCACCCGGGAGCTGTTTTTT. It translates to CGATRGGTRELFF. The chain is built from TRBV20-1 and TRBJ2-2; TRBD1 is a possible D gene (5 bases). The CDR3 contains 13 residues. Per germline, CDR1 DFQATT and CDR2 SNEGSKA (reference sequence).